This TCR beta chain emerged from a study of Tregs in tolerant kidney transplant recipients. Turning to the study itself: An approximately 3-day belatacept mixed lymphocyte reaction, sometimes plus 5-day graft donor restimulation, preceded CD4+CD25+CD127- sorting. Sorting used antibodies to exclude donor cells.

About this clone itself: The target antigen is unknown.

Germline CDR1 reads KGHSH; CDR2 reads LQKENI. The length of the CDR3 is 15 residues. Trimming left V 2 bases short and J 5 bases short, with 16 bases between. Clones were sequenced by immunoSEQ multiplex PCR, and TCRdb holds only the in-frame ones, with some missing. The table lists 35,000 to 50,000 clones, roughly 96% of them singletons. Study outcomes and limitations: Tregs expanded with activated donor B cells seemed most donor-specific. Validation in larger populations is needed because few patients were studied.

The chain links TRBV18 to TRBJ2-7; D is perhaps TRBD1 (7 bases). The source is a human donor in good health. Sequenced input: Tregs from blood cultured with allogeneic cells. This chain's CDR3 is CASSPGTAREDEQYF. The DNA of the CDR3 is TGTGCCAGCTCACCAGGGACAGCCAGGGAGGACGAGCAGTACTTC.